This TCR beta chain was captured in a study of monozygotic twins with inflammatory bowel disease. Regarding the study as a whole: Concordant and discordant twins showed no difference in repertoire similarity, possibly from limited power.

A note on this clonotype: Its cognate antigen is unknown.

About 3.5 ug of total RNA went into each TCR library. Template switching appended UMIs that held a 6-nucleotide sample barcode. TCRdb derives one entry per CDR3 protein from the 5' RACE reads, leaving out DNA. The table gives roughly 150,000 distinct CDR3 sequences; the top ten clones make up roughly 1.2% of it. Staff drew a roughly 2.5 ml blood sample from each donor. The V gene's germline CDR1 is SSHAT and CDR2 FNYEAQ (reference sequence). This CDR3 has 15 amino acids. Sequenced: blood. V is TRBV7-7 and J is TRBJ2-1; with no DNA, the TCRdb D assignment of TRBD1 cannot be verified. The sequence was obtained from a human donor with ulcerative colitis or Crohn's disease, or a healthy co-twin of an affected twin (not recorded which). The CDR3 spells CASSQGVLSYNEQFF.